This T cell receptor (beta chain) was found in a study of cytomegalovirus exposure and HLA in healthy donors. Regarding the study as a whole: What TCR beta sequences reportedly achieved was accurate prediction of HLA-A and HLA-B alleles in most subjects. The dataset shows that most TCR sequences were rare, while some public TCRs occurred in many donors.

On this clone: Its specificity is not known.

This CDR3 spans 15 amino acids. CDR1 and CDR2 from the germline V gene are LNHDA and SQIVND (reference sequence). The V end was cut by 11 bases, the J end by 4 bases, with 22 bases between. The PCR ran on 60 Vbeta and 13 Jbeta primers. The repertoire was sequenced with immunoSEQ multiplex PCR; TCRdb's copy has only in-frame clones and lacks some. The table includes 150,000 or so clones, 75% to 80% detected once. The specimen was PBMCs. The gene calls are TRBV19 and TRBJ2-3; D perhaps matches TRBD1 (5 bases). This sequence originates from a woman between 45 and 65 years old in good health and CMV-seropositive. CDR3 DNA sequence: TGTGCCGCGAGCTCGGTGGGGCAGTCGGCAGATACGCAGTATTTT. Protein sequence: CAASSVGQSADTQYF.